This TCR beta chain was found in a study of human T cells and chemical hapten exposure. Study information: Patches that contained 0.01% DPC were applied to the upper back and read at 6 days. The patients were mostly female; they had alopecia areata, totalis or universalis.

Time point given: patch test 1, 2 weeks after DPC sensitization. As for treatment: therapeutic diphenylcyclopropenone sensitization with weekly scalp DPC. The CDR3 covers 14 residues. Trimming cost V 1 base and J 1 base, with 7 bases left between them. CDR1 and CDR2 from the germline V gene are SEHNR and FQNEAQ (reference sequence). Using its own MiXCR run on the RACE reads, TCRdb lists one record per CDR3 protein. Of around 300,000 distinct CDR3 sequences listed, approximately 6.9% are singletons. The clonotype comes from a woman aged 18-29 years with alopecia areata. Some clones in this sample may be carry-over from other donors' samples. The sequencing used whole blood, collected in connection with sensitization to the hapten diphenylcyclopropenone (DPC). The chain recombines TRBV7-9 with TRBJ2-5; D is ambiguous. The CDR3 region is CASSLDPSQETQYF. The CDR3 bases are TGTGCCAGCAGCTTAGATCCCAGCCAAGAGACCCAGTACTTC.